These T cell receptor beta chains were read from a single sample in a study of blood T cell repertoires in COVID-19. Using immunoSEQ multiplex PCR, the repertoire was profiled, and TCRdb retains in-frame clones only, with some absent. This table holds about 120,000 clones, about 74% found once. Sequences were obtained from peripheral blood. The receptors derive from a human donor in a cohort sampled during active COVID-19. CDR3s include the opening cysteine and the closing phenylalanine or tryptophan. The D gene is left open where the match is weak. For some rows the clone size is stated as once, few or many, or as a class when expanded; others skip it.

cdr3_nt	cdr3_aa	clone_size	v_call	d_call	j_call
TGTGCCAGCAGCTTAGCCGCGACAGGGGCCCCCTACGAGCAGTACTTC	CASSLAATGAPYEQYF	NA	TRBV13	TRBD1	TRBJ2-7
TGCAGCGTTGACCAAACTAGCGGGAGTAGTCAAGAGACCCAGTACTTC	CSVDQTSGSSQETQYF	NA	TRBV29-1	TRBD2	TRBJ2-5
TGTGCCAGCAGTACCCAGCGGGGGGGCCCCGAGCAGTACTTC	CASSTQRGGPEQYF	NA	TRBV27	TRBD2	TRBJ2-7
TGTGCCAGCTCTACCACGAGGGCGGGCTACGAGCAGTACTTC	CASSTTRAGYEQYF	many	TRBV18	NA	TRBJ2-7
TGTGCCAGCAGCTCACCCCAGGGGACAGGGGATCACTACGAGCAGTACTTC	CASSSPQGTGDHYEQYF	NA	TRBV7-6	TRBD1	TRBJ2-7
TGTGCCAGTAGTACCGGGACAGACTACGAGCAGTACTTC	CASSTGTDYEQYF	NA	TRBV19	TRBD1	TRBJ2-7
TGTGCCTGGAGTCTACAAGGGGGATTCTATGGCTACACCTTC	CAWSLQGGFYGYTF	NA	TRBV30	NA	TRBJ1-2
TGCGCCAGCAGCCCCGGACAGGGCACCTACGAGCAGTACTTC	CASSPGQGTYEQYF	few	TRBV4-1	TRBD1	TRBJ2-7
TGTGCCTGGGCGGGACAGGGAGTAAGTTCACCCCTCCACTTT	CAWAGQGVSSPLHF	NA	TRBV30	TRBD1	TRBJ1-6
TGTGCCAGCAGCACCGGGACAGACTTCACTGAAGCTTTCTTT	CASSTGTDFTEAFF	NA	TRBV6-5	TRBD1	TRBJ1-1
TGCGCCAGCAGTGCGGGACAGGGTTACGAGCAGTACTTC	CASSAGQGYEQYF	NA	TRBV10-2	TRBD1	TRBJ2-7
TGCGCCAGCAGCCACCTTGGGGCTGAGCAGTTCTTC	CASSHLGAEQFF	NA	TRBV4-1	NA	TRBJ2-1
TGTGCCAGCAGTTTAGTGATCGGGGGCACAGATACGCAGTATTTT	CASSLVIGGTDTQYF	NA	TRBV28	NA	TRBJ2-3
TGTGCCTGGGACAGTCCCCTGGGGCAGTACTTC	CAWDSPLGQYF	NA	TRBV30	NA	TRBJ2-7
TGTGCCAGCAGCCCAGGACAGGGGGTGATCGAGCAGTACTTC	CASSPGQGVIEQYF	NA	TRBV5-8	TRBD1	TRBJ2-7
TGTGCCAGCCGGGGGGCAGGGTATAGCAATCAGCCCCAGCATTTT	CASRGAGYSNQPQHF	NA	TRBV6-5	NA	TRBJ1-5
TGTGCCTGGAATCGAGGACAGAAGACCTACGAGCAGTACTTC	CAWNRGQKTYEQYF	NA	TRBV30	NA	TRBJ2-7
TGTGCCAGCAGTGTTAACAGACATCAGCCCCAGCATTTT	CASSVNRHQPQHF	NA	TRBV2	NA	TRBJ1-5
TGTGCCAGCAGTTACCCAGGGGGCACTGAAGCTTTCTTT	CASSYPGGTEAFF	once	TRBV6-5	TRBD1	TRBJ1-1
TGTGCCTGGAGTGTACGGGAACAGGGAGTTTTTAATTCACCCCTCCACTTT	CAWSVREQGVFNSPLHF	few	TRBV30	NA	TRBJ1-6
TGTGCCAGCAGTAACGGACTAGCGGGGGGCCACTACGAGCAGTACTTC	CASSNGLAGGHYEQYF	once	TRBV6-2/TRBV6-3	TRBD2	TRBJ2-7
TGTGCCAGCAGCCAAGGGAGTGGCTACACCTTC	CASSQGSGYTF	NA	TRBV14	NA	TRBJ1-2
TGTGCCAGTAGTATAGGGGACAGGGCCAACGAGCAGTACTTC	CASSIGDRANEQYF	few	TRBV19	TRBD1	TRBJ2-7
TGTGCCAGTAGTCTGGAGGGACAGAGGACCGAAAAACTGTTTTTT	CASSLEGQRTEKLFF	NA	TRBV19	TRBD1	TRBJ1-4
TGTGCCAGCAGCCTAGCGGGAAGGTCCTACGAGCAGTACTTC	CASSLAGRSYEQYF	few	TRBV5-6	TRBD2	TRBJ2-7
TGTGCCAGCAGCTTAGCGAGCTGGACAGGGCCCTTAGAACAGCCCCAGCATTTT	CASSLASWTGPLEQPQHF	NA	TRBV7-2	TRBD1	TRBJ1-5
TGTGCCAGCAGTTTACGGACAGGCGGTGAAGCTTTCTTT	CASSLRTGGEAFF	NA	TRBV27	TRBD1	TRBJ1-1
TGCGCCAGCAGCCCTCCCCGGGGAGTACAGCAGTACTTC	CASSPPRGVQQYF	NA	TRBV5-1	NA	TRBJ2-7
TGTGCCATCACCCGGGACAGTGGCTATGGCTACACCTTC	CAITRDSGYGYTF	NA	TRBV10-3	TRBD1	TRBJ1-2
TGTGCCAGCAGCTTAGTACAGCAAGAGACCCAGTACTTC	CASSLVQQETQYF	NA	TRBV7-9	NA	TRBJ2-5
TGTGCCAGCAGCTTGGCCGGACAGGGGATCAGTCTGAATCAGCCCCAGCATTTT	CASSLAGQGISLNQPQHF	few	TRBV5-6	TRBD1	TRBJ1-5
TGTGCCAGTAGTATGGAGGGAGTTGGCGAGCAGTACTTC	CASSMEGVGEQYF	NA	TRBV19	NA	TRBJ2-7
TGTGCCAGCCCCCGGGGCGGGGGCGGGAGCTCCTATAATTCACCCCTCCACTTT	CASPRGGGGSSYNSPLHF	NA	TRBV27	NA	TRBJ1-6
TGTGCCAGCAGTGAAGGGGACAGGATAGATAATTCACCCCTCCACTTT	CASSEGDRIDNSPLHF	NA	TRBV6-1	TRBD1	TRBJ1-6
TGTGCCAGCAGTGCTAGGGGAGGGGAGGAGGGGCAGTACTTC	CASSARGGEEGQYF	few	TRBV2	TRBD2	TRBJ2-7
TGTGCCAGTAGTATAGCGGGGACTAGGACCTACGAGCAGTACTTC	CASSIAGTRTYEQYF	NA	TRBV19	TRBD2	TRBJ2-7
TGTGCCAGCAGTCACAACAACTATGGCTACACCTTC	CASSHNNYGYTF	NA	TRBV7-9	NA	TRBJ1-2
TGTGCCAGCAGCCAAGAAGGGTCGGTAGGACTAGCGGGAGGCGAGCAGTACTTC	CASSQEGSVGLAGGEQYF	NA	TRBV14	TRBD2	TRBJ2-7
TGTGCCAGCAGCTTAGGCCTCGAGGTCTCTGGGGCCAACGTCCTGACTTTC	CASSLGLEVSGANVLTF	NA	TRBV13	NA	TRBJ2-6
TGTGCCAGCACTGGGACAGGAAAACCCGAAGCTTTCTTT	CASTGTGKPEAFF	NA	TRBV6-5	TRBD1	TRBJ1-1
TGTGCCAGCAGCTTAGACGTAAGCCCTAGCGGATCCTACGAGCAGTACTTC	CASSLDVSPSGSYEQYF	NA	TRBV7-2	TRBD2	TRBJ2-7
TGTGCCAGCAGCCACGGACAGGGCTACGAGCAGTACTTC	CASSHGQGYEQYF	NA	TRBV7-6	TRBD1	TRBJ2-7
TGCGCCAGCAGCTCCTTTGGGGGAGGGACCTACGAGCAGTACTTC	CASSSFGGGTYEQYF	NA	TRBV5-1	TRBD2	TRBJ2-7
TGTGCCAGCAGCCAAGAGAGAGAGCTTTCGCTAAGCTCCTACGAGCAGTACTTC	CASSQERELSLSSYEQYF	NA	TRBV3-1/TRBV3-2	NA	TRBJ2-7
TGCAGCGTTGGTAGGGGACAGGGATCTGGAAACACCATATATTTT	CSVGRGQGSGNTIYF	NA	TRBV29-1	TRBD1	TRBJ1-3
TGTGCCAGCAGTTACAACAGAGGACTCAATCAGCCCCAGCATTTT	CASSYNRGLNQPQHF	NA	TRBV6-6	NA	TRBJ1-5
TGTGCCAGCAGTGTGGGCAGCAATCAGCCCCAGCATTTT	CASSVGSNQPQHF	NA	TRBV5-4	NA	TRBJ1-5
TGCGCCAGCAGTACCTCGGGATTCAACGAGCAGTACTTC	CASSTSGFNEQYF	once	TRBV5-1	NA	TRBJ2-7
TGTGCCAGCAGTTTCTCCCATGGGCGGGTGGGAGGCTACACCTTC	CASSFSHGRVGGYTF	few	TRBV27	NA	TRBJ1-2
TGTGCCATCAGTGGAGGCGGGGACACTGAAGCTTTCTTT	CAISGGGDTEAFF	NA	TRBV10-3	NA	TRBJ1-1
TGTGCCAGCAGTTACCTTTATTACACTGAAGCTTTCTTT	CASSYLYYTEAFF	few	TRBV6-6	NA	TRBJ1-1
TGCGCCAGCAGCTTGGCCGTGTCAGGGGAGAGTTGGTCTGAAGCTTTCTTT	CASSLAVSGESWSEAFF	NA	TRBV5-1	NA	TRBJ1-1
TGTGCCAGCAGCAAGACAGGGGATTCACCCCTCCACTTT	CASSKTGDSPLHF	NA	TRBV14	TRBD1	TRBJ1-6
TGTGCCAGCAGTAAACGGACAGGGTTAGGGAACACTGAAGCTTTCTTT	CASSKRTGLGNTEAFF	NA	TRBV27	TRBD1	TRBJ1-1
TGCGCCAGCAGCTTGTACGGGACACAGAACACTGAAGCTTTCTTT	CASSLYGTQNTEAFF	NA	TRBV5-1	NA	TRBJ1-1
TGTGCCAGCAGTTACAAACACTTAGGGGGCTACGAGCAGTACTTC	CASSYKHLGGYEQYF	NA	TRBV6-5	NA	TRBJ2-7
TGCGCCAGCAGCTTGGCCTCTGAGCAGTTCTTC	CASSLASEQFF	NA	TRBV5-1	NA	TRBJ2-1
TGTGCCAGCATCCGGACAGGCGTTAATGCTGAAGCTTTCTTT	CASIRTGVNAEAFF	NA	TRBV5-5	TRBD1	TRBJ1-1
TGCGCCAGCAGCTTGCGGCCCGGACTAGCGGACTACGAGCAGTACTTC	CASSLRPGLADYEQYF	NA	TRBV5-1	TRBD2	TRBJ2-7
TGTGCCAGCAGTTCCCCCGACACTGAAGCTTTCTTT	CASSSPDTEAFF	once	TRBV6-6	NA	TRBJ1-1